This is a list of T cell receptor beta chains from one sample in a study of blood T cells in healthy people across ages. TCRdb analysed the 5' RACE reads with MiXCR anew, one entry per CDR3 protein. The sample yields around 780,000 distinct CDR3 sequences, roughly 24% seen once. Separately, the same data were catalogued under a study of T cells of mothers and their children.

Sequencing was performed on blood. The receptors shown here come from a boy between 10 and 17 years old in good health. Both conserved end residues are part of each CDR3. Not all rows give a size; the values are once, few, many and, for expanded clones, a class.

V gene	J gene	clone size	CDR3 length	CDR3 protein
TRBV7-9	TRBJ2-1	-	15	CASSLDPLLYNEQFF
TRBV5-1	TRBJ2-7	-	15	CASSFRDLRTDEQYF
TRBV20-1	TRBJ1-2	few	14	CSASRTGTNYGYTF
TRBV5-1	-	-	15	CASRGPQGYNYEQYF
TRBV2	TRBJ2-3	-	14	CASSSRLLTDTQYF
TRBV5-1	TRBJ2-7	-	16	CASNWGLSPPSHEQYF
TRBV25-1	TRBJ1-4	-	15	CASGLGTGTNEKLFF
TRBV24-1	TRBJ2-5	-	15	CATSGAPGTEETQYF
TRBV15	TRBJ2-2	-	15	CATSRPGTHTGELFF
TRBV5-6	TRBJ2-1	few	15	CASSRGLSKFDEQFF
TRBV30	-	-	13	CAGLRGGAETQYF
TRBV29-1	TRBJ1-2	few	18	CSVEDRTADRGGNYGYTF
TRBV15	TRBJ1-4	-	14	CATSRGDAGEKLFF
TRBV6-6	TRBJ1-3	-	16	CASSYSIGDSRNTIYF
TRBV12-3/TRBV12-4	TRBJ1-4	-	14	CASSGLGLNEKLFF
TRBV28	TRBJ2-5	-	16	CAGKGGRFLWGETQYF
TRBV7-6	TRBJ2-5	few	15	CASSLGGTSRETQYF
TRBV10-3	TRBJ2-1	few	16	CAISSPQSGGADEQFF
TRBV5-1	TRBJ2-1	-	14	CASSLARIYNEQFF
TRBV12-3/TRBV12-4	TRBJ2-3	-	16	CASSLRRGPPLDTQYF
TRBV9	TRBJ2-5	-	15	CASSASSGGGETQYF
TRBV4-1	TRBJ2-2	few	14	CASSQVSSPGELFF
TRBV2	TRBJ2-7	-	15	CASRADRALSYEQYF
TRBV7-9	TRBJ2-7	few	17	CASSQKQSGLLPYEQYF